This TCR beta chain was sequenced in a study of blood T cell repertoires in COVID-19. The V gene end was trimmed by 0 bases and the J gene end by 5 bases; junction bases not matched to a gene: 6. Per the germline V gene, CDR1 is GTSNPN and CDR2 is SVGIG (reference sequence). CDR3 size: 14 residues. Assay used: immunoSEQ multiplex PCR; TCRdb lists only in-frame clones, some missing. The sample comprises about 270,000 clones, around 89% of which are singletons, and approximately 4% rests with the top ten. The sample was PBMCs or T cells enriched from blood (not recorded which). The TCR was taken from a woman in her twenties or thirties with acute COVID-19. The rearrangement uses TRBV30 and TRBJ2-7; 8 bases match TRBD2. The CDR3 loop is CAWSVIGRGNEQYF. CDR3 nucleotide sequence: TGTGCCTGGAGTGTAATCGGGAGGGGAAACGAGCAGTACTTC. Full variable domain (rest looked up from reference TRBV30 and TRBJ2-7): SQTIHQWPATLVQPVGSPLSLECTVEGTSNPNLYWYRQAAGRGLQLLFYSVGIGQISSEVPQNLSASRPQDRQFILSSKKLLLSDSGFYLCAWSVIGRGNEQYFGPGTRLTVT.